The T cell receptor (beta chain) under discussion was sequenced for a study of CD8+ T cells in alopecia areata (dated by TCRdb to between 2017 and 2018). As for the study more broadly: Treated patients were enrolled in an open-label pilot trial of oral tofacitinib, 5 to 10 mg twice daily, for moderate-to-severe alopecia areata. Tofacitinib was administered for 6 to 18 months, and 6 months of follow-up off drug were then conducted to assess delayed response and recurrence. Amplification of TCRbeta CDR3 regions was done by immunoSEQ multiplex PCR using 35 Vbeta forward primers and 13 Jbeta reverse primers. To study T cell clonal expansion in alopecia areata, the researchers applied high-throughput TCRbeta sequencing to both the C3H/HeJ mouse model and human patients. RNA was obtained with the PAXgene miRNA kit for fixed scalp, the miRNeasy kit for PBMCs, and the RNeasy kit for mouse skin. Clonality in the scalp was compared among normal scalp (n=4), patchy alopecia areata scalp (n=8), and alopecia totalis/universalis scalp (n=8). In humans, TCRbeta sequencing was performed on scalp tissue and on sorted CD4+ and CD8+ peripheral blood T cells from healthy controls and from patients with patchy or totalis/universalis alopecia areata. Disease severity in treated patients was measured with the SALT score, which quantifies the percentage of affected scalp surface area. Biopsies were taken from tofacitinib-treated patients at baseline and again at 4 and 24 weeks into treatment, and several of those patients also had a later scalp biopsy. Findings and caveats that apply to the study as a whole: With tofacitinib, both scalp clonality and the number of expanded CD8+ clones among the top 100 scalp clones went down significantly. Unlike mouse skin, which is dominated by gammadelta T cells, normal human skin has resident alphabeta T cells that are also sequenced, and this complicates analysis of the scalp TCR repertoire. Shared TCR sequences between patients were less evident than in mice, which may be partly attributable to HLA diversity in the patient population. During tofacitinib treatment, many expanded lesional clones stuck around in both scalp and blood, and this persistence may partly explain why relapse happens after treatment is stopped. Higher clonality and more expanded CD8+ clones were observed in lesional scalp than in normal scalp, particularly in alopecia totalis/universalis, a finding suggestive of antigenic drive. The treated cohort was small, with a single nonresponder, so links between baseline CD8+ expansion and response need larger studies.

This specimen's treatment or condition label, interpreted: oral pan-JAK inhibitor, 5-10 mg twice daily. Peripheral blood and lesional scalp punch biopsies were obtained from patients with alopecia areata. PBMCs were isolated by density centrifugation and stained for CD3, CD4 and CD8, after which CD4+ and CD8+ T cells were sorted on a FACSAria. Receptors were amplified or captured by the immunoSEQ multiplex PCR assay. RNA was extracted from all samples and reverse transcribed into cDNA, which served as template for TCR sequencing. SuperScript III was used for first-strand cDNA synthesis, primed with a 2:1 mix of oligo-dT and random hexamers. A synthetic immune receptor repertoire was used to measure amplification bias, and any remaining bias was corrected computationally. As for the authors' bioinformatics: After raw reads were preprocessed to remove errors, the CDR3 was defined following IMGT conventions as running from the conserved cysteine to phenylalanine. Clonality was computed as 1 minus the Shannon entropy, with the entropy normalized by log2 of the number of productive unique TCRs. Scalp TCRbeta sequences were cross-referenced with sorted blood CD4 and CD8 repertoires so that the CD4 or CD8 identity of scalp clones could be inferred. What TCRdb holds here is the immuneACCESS table cut down to in-frame rearrangements. Part of the clones is not present; checked against another copy, under half of the missing clones reflect an unresolved V gene, and the others are unexplained. That table gives V, J and clone size, and the DNA gave D and trimming. Recorded for this sample are about 270,000 clones; 50% to 75% of them occurred a single time. The biggest ten clones account for roughly 0.88% of the sample.

The germline V gene (reference sequence) provides CDR1 GTSNPN and CDR2 SVGIG. Unmatched junction bases come to 5, with V trimmed by 5 bases and J by 4 bases. The CDR3, from cysteine to phenylalanine, totals 12 residues. Just the 36-base CDR3 DNA is kept, in frame starting at base 1. Worth noting for this clone: Its antigen remains undetermined. Base qualities were left out, and no much larger clone turns up one base away.

The TCR was taken from a human donor with alopecia areata. The sequencing used CD4+ T cells sorted from blood, collected around week 54, from a patient treated with tofacitinib. The chain is assembled from TRBV30 and TRBJ2-7, with TRBD1 identical over 7 junction bases. Read as DNA, the sequence is TGTGCCTGGGGGACAGACGTGTACGAGCAGTACTTC. Translated, this gives CAWGTDVYEQYF.